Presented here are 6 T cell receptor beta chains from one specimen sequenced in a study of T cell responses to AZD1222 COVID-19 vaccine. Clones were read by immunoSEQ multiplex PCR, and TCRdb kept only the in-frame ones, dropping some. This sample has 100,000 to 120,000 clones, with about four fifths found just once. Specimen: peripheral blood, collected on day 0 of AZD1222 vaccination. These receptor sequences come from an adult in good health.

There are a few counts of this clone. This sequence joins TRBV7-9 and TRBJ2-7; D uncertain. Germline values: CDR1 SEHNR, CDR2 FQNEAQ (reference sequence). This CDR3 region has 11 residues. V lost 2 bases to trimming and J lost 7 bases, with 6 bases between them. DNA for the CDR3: TGTGCCAGCAGCTTAAGCAGGGAGCAGTACTTC. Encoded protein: CASSLSREQYF.

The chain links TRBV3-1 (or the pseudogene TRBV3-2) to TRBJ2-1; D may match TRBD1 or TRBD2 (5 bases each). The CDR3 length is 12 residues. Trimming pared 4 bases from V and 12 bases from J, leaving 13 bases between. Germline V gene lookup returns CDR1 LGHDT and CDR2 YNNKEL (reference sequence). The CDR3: CASSPRDASQFF. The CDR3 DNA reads TGTGCCAGCAGCCCCCGGGACGCATCGCAGTTCTTC.

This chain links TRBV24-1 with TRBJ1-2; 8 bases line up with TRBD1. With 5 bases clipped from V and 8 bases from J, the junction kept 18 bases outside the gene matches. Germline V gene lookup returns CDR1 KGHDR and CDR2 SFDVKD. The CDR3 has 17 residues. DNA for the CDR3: TGTGCCACCAGTGGGAGGCAGGGGGCCGGGGGAATGATCGGCTACACCTTC. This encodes CATSGRQGAGGMIGYTF.

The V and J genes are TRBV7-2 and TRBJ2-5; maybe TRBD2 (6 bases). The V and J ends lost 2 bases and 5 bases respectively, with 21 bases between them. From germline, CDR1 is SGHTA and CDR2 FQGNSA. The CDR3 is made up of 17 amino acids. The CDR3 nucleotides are TGTGCCAGCAGCTTAAAACCGGGGACTTACTCCTTGGAGACCCAGTACTTC. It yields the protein CASSLKPGTYSLETQYF. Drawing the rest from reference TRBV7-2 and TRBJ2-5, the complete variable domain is GAGVSQSPSNKVTEKGKDVELRCDPISGHTALYWYRQSLGQGLEFLIYFQGNSAPDKSGLPSDRFSAERTGGSVSTLTIQRTQQEDSAVYLCASSLKPGTYSLETQYFGPGTRLLVL.

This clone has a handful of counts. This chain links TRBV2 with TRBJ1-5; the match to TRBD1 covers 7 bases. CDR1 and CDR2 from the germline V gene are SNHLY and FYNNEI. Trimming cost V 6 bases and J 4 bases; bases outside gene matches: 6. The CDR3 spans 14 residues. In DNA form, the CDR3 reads TGTGCCAGCAGACCGGGACAGATAAATCAGCCCCAGCATTTT. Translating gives CASRPGQINQPQHF.

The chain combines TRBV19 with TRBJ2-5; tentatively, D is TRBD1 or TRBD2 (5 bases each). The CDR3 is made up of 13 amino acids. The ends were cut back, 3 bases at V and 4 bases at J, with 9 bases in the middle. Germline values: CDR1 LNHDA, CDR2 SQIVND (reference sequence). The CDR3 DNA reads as TGTGCCAGTAGTATTCTTGGGGGAGAGACCCAGTACTTC. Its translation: CASSILGGETQYF.